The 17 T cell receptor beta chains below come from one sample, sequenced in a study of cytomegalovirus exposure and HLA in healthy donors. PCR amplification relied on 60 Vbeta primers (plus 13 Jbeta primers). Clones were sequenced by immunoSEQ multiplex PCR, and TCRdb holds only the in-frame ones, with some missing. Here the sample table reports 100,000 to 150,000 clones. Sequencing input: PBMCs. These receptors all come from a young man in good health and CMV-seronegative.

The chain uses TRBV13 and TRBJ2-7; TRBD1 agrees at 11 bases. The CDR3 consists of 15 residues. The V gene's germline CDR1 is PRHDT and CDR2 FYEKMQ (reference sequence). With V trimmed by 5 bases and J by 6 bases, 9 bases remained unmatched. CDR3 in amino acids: CASSADRGRLGEQYF. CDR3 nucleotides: TGTGCCAGCAGCGCGGACAGGGGGCGGCTTGGCGAGCAGTACTTC. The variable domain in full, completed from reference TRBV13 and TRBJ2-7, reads AAGVIQSPRHLIKEKRETATLKCYPIPRHDTVYWYQQGPGQDPQFLISFYEKMQSDKGSIPDRFSAQQFSDYHSELNMSSLELGDSALYFCASSADRGRLGEQYFGPGTRLTVT.

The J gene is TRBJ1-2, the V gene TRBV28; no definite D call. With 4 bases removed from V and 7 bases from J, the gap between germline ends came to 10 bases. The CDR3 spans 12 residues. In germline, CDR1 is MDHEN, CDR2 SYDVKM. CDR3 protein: CASSSAGGGYTF. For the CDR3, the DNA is TGTGCCAGCAGTTCCGCCGGTGGTGGCTACACCTTC.

The CDR3 is CASRTRQSSYNEQFF. The CDR3 bases are TGCGCCAGCCGGACTCGACAATCATCTTACAATGAGCAGTTCTTC. This chain uses TRBV10-2 with TRBJ2-1; TRBD2 might be the D (5 bases). The V end lost 8 bases, the J end lost 4 bases, and 18 bases lay between the germline ends. The CDR3 covers 15 residues. The germline CDR1 and CDR2 sequences are WSHSY and SAAADI.

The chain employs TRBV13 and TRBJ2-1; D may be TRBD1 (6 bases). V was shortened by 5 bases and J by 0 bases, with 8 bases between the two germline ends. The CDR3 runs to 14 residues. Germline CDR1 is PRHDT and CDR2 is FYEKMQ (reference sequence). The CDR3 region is CASSGQSSYNEQFF. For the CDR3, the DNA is TGTGCCAGCAGCGGACAGAGCTCCTACAATGAGCAGTTCTTC.

CDR3 DNA: TGCGCCAGCAGCCAAGATCCAGGCAGGGGGGACACTGAAGCTTTCTTT. The encoded protein is CASSQDPGRGDTEAFF. The V and J genes are TRBV4-1 and TRBJ1-1, with TRBD1 matching over 7 bases. V shed 0 bases and J 3 bases; nucleotides not matched to a gene: 7. CDR1 and CDR2 from the germline V gene are MGHRA and YSYEKL. CDR3 length: 16 residues.

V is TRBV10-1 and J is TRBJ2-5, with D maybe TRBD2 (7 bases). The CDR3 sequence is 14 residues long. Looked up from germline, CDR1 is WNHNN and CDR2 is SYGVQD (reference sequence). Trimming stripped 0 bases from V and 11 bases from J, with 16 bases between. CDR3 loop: CASSESRGADRQYF. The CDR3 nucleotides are TGCGCCAGCAGTGAGTCTCGGGGGGCGGACCGTCAGTACTTC.

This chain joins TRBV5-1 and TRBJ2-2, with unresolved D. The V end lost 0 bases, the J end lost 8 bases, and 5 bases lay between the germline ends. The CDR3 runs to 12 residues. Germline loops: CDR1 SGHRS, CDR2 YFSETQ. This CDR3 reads CASSLVAGELFF. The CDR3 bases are TGCGCCAGCAGCTTGGTAGCAGGGGAGCTGTTTTTT.

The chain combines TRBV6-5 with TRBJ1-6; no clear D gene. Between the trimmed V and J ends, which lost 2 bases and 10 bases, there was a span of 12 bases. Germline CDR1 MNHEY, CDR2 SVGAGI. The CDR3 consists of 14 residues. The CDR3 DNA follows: TGTGCCAGCAGTTACCCCGGGGAGGAGTCACCCCTCCACTTT. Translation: CASSYPGEESPLHF.

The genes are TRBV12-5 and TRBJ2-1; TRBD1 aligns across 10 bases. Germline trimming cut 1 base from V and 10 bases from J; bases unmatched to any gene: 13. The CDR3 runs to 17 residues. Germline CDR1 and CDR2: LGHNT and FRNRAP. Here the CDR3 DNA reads TGTGCTAGTGGTTTGGGAGCCGGGACAGGGGTTAAAGGGGAGCAGTTCTTC. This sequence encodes CASGLGAGTGVKGEQFF. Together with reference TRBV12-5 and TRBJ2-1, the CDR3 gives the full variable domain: DARVTQTPRHKVTEMGQEVTMRCQPILGHNTVFWYRQTMMQGLELLAYFRNRAPLDDSGMPKDRFSAEMPDATLATLKIQPSEPRDSAVYFCASGLGAGTGVKGEQFFGPGTRLTVL.

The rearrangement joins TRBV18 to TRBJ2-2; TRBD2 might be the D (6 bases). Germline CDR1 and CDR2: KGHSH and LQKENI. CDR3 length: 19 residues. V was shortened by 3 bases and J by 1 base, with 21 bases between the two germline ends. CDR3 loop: CASSPTGGRNAKNTGELFF. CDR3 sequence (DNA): TGTGCCAGCTCACCGACCGGGGGTCGGAACGCGAAGAACACCGGGGAGCTGTTTTTT.

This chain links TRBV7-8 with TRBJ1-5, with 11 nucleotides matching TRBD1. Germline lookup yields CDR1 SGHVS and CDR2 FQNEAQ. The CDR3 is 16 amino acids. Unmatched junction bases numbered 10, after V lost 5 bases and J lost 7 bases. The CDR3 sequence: CASSQAGTGGEQPQHF. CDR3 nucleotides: TGTGCCAGCAGCCAGGCGGGGACAGGGGGTGAACAGCCCCAGCATTTT.

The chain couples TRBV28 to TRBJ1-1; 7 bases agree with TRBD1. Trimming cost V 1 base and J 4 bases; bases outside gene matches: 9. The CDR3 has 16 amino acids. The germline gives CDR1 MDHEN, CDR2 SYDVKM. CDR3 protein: CASSLSRTGLGTEAFF. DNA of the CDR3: TGTGCCAGCAGTTTATCCCGGACAGGCTTGGGCACTGAAGCTTTCTTT.

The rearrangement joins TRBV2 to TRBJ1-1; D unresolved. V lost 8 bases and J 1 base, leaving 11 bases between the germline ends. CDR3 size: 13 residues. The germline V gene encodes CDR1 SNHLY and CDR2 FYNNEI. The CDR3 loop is CASLGSGNTEAFF. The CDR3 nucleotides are TGTGCCAGCTTGGGCAGTGGGAACACTGAAGCTTTCTTT.

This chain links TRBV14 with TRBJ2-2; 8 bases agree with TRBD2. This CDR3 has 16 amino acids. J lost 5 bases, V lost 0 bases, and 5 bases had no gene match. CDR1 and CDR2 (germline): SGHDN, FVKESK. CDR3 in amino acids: CASSQDDSGRTGELFF. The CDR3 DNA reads TGTGCCAGCAGCCAAGACGACAGCGGGAGAACCGGGGAGCTGTTTTTT. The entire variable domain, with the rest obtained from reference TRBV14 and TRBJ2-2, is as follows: EAGVTQFPSHSVIEKGQTVTLRCDPISGHDNLYWYRRVMGKEIKFLLHFVKESKQDESGMPNNRFLAERTGGTYSTLKVQPAELEDSGVYFCASSQDDSGRTGELFFGEGSRLTVL.

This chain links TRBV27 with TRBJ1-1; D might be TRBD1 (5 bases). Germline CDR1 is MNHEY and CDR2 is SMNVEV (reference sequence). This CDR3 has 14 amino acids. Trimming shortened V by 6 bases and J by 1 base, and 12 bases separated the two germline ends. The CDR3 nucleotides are TGTGCCAGCAGCCAAGGGCAGGGGAACACTGAAGCTTTCTTT. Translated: CASSQGQGNTEAFF.

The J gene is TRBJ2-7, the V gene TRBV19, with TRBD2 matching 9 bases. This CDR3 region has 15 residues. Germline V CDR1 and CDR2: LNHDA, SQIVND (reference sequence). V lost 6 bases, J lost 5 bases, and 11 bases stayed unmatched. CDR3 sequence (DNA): TGTGCCAGTAGCCGCGGGCGCGGGGGGGCAAACGAGCAGTACTTC. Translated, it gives CASSRGRGGANEQYF.

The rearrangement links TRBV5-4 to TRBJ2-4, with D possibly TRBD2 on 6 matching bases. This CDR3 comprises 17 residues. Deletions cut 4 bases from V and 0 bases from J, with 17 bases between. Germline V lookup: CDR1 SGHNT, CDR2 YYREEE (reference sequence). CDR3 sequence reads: CASSLGGFSLAKNIQYF. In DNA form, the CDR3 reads TGTGCCAGCAGCCTGGGAGGTTTCTCCTTAGCCAAAAACATTCAGTACTTC.